One TCR beta chain is described in this entry. This sample was taken from a study of patients and donors after allogeneic stem cell transplantation. Germline CDR1 reads MGHDK; CDR2 reads SYGVNS. CDR3 length equals 13 residues. V lost 1 base and J 3 bases, leaving 6 bases between the germline ends. TCRdb processed the RT-PCR reads anew with MiXCR; each CDR3 protein has one entry. The sample lists more than 850,000 distinct CDR3 sequences, around 17% occurring once. The TCR sequence derives from a human donor who was either an allogeneic HSCT recipient or a stem cell or donor lymphocyte infusion donor (not recorded which). It is not recorded whose cells these are; they may come from a transplant donor. The chain couples TRBV25-1 to TRBJ1-2, with a tentative D call TRBD1 (5 bases). Sequencing was performed on blood, either unsorted or a sorted T cell fraction (not recorded which). The CDR3 DNA reads TGTGCCAGCAGTGAATGGGGCGACTATGGCTACACCTTC. Translation gives CASSEWGDYGYTF.